The TCR beta chain under discussion was sequenced for a study of T-cell reconstitution after alpha-beta-depleted transplantation in children. General study points: At around two months after transplant, the alpha-beta T cells were reportedly derived from several hundred expanded clones that came from non-depleted graft cells. One year post-transplant, T-cell counts and diversity were largely derived from T cells produced anew. After transplant, high TCRbeta diversity at day 60 in some patients arose from surviving recipient T cells and thymic progenitors.

The CDR3 runs 15 residues. Germline-derived CDR1 and CDR2 are LGHNA and YNFKEQ. V dropped 5 bases and J dropped 0 bases, with 14 bases sitting between them. Library preparation (for TCRbeta) was performed with unique molecular identifiers. One entry per CDR3 protein results from TCRdb running MiXCR on the PCR reads. Here the sample spans about 830,000 distinct CDR3 sequences, roughly 15% being singletons. This clonotype has only a few counts. Antigen specificity is unknown. This sequence joins TRBV4-2 and TRBJ2-7; D perhaps matches TRBD1 (6 bases). This specimen consisted of PBMCs, mostly from graft donor cells, obtained 360 days after TCRalphabeta/CD19-depleted stem cell transplant. This clonotype originated in a male patient aged 10 to 17 who had a stem cell transplant for acute lymphoblastic leukemia, so the T cells may come from the graft donor. The CDR3 DNA is TGTGCCAGCAGCAGGGCGACAGGAGCCTCCTACGAGCAGTACTTC. Protein sequence: CASSRATGASYEQYF.